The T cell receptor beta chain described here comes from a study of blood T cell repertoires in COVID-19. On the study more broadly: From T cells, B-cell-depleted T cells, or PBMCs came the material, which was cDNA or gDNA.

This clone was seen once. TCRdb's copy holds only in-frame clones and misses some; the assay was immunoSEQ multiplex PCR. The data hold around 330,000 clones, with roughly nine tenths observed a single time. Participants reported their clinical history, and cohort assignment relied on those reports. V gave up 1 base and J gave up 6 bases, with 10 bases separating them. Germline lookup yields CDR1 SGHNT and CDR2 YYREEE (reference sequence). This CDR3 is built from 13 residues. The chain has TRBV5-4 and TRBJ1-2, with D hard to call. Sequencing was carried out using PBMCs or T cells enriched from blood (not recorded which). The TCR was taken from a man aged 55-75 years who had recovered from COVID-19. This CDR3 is CASSLFTDDGYTF. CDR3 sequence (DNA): TGTGCCAGCAGCTTGTTTACAGATGATGGCTACACCTTC.